The 26 T cell receptor beta chains presented below share a single source sample, sequenced in a study of cytomegalovirus exposure and HLA in healthy donors. The PCR ran on 60 Vbeta and 13 Jbeta primers. The repertoire was sequenced with immunoSEQ multiplex PCR; TCRdb's copy has only in-frame clones and lacks some. The table shows 200,000 to 250,000 clones, with 65% to 85% occurring only once. Sequencing was done on a sample of PBMCs. Every receptor here comes from a middle-aged man in good health and CMV-seronegative.

The chain joins TRBV28 to TRBJ1-5, with a weak D call TRBD1 (6 bases). CDR1 and CDR2 from the germline V gene are MDHEN and SYDVKM. The CDR3 is made up of 16 amino acids. V lost 6 bases, J lost 0 bases, and 15 bases lay in between. The CDR3 is CASRLTGAYSNQPQHF. CDR3 nucleotide sequence: TGTGCCAGCAGATTGACAGGAGCATATAGCAATCAGCCCCAGCATTTT.

This clone has ten or more counts. The rearrangement joins TRBV6-6 to TRBJ1-2, with D unresolved. Germline values: CDR1 MNHNY, CDR2 SVGAGI (reference sequence). V was shortened by 7 bases and J by 1 base, with 13 bases between the two germline ends. This CDR3 has 14 residues. The CDR3 spells CASMPRQSNYGYTF. DNA for the CDR3: TGTGCCAGCATGCCGAGACAAAGTAACTATGGCTACACCTTC.

The chain links TRBV28 to TRBJ2-1, with D perhaps matching TRBD2 (6 bases). The V end was cut by 2 bases, the J end by 2 bases, with 13 bases between. The CDR3 runs 16 residues. CDR1 is MDHEN and CDR2 is SYDVKM in the germline V gene. The CDR3 sequence is CASSLGGMGPYNEQFF. As DNA, the CDR3 is TGTGCCAGCAGTTTAGGCGGGATGGGCCCCTACAATGAGCAGTTCTTC.

This clone showed up just a few times. The V call is TRBV7-9, the J call TRBJ1-2; the D is unclear. Trimming stripped 0 bases from V and 2 bases from J, with 7 bases between. The CDR3 contains 14 residues. The germline gives CDR1 SEHNR, CDR2 FQNEAQ (reference sequence). The CDR3 loop reads CASSLATLNYGYTF. CDR3 coding DNA: TGTGCCAGCAGCTTAGCCACACTAAACTATGGCTACACCTTC.

Comments on this clone: Within the sample, other DNA sequences also encode this same CDR3. In DNA form, the CDR3 reads TGTGCCAGCAGTTTTCGGGGTGCTGGAAACACCATATATTTT. Its translation: CASSFRGAGNTIYF. The chain combines TRBV28 with TRBJ1-3; D call uncertain. There are 14 residues in the CDR3. CDR1 is MDHEN and CDR2 is SYDVKM in the germline V gene. The V gene lost 3 bases and the J gene lost 2 bases, with 8 bases spanning the gap.

This clone was seen once. The chain is built from TRBV5-4 and TRBJ1-1; 8 positions match TRBD1. This CDR3 has 14 residues. CDR1 and CDR2 (germline): SGHNT, YYREEE (reference sequence). Losses at the gene ends were 3 bases for V and 4 bases for J; bases not matched to a gene: 5. The CDR3 is CASSWSGGGTEAFF. The CDR3 nucleotides read TGTGCCAGCAGCTGGTCAGGGGGCGGCACTGAAGCTTTCTTT.

The chain links TRBV4-1 to TRBJ2-3; D might be TRBD2 (6 bases). V was trimmed by 2 bases and J by 1 base, leaving 19 bases between them. CDR1 and CDR2 from the germline V gene are MGHRA and YSYEKL. CDR3 length: 18 amino acids. The CDR3 loop is CASSQREPNPGGTDTQYF. DNA for the CDR3: TGCGCCAGCAGCCAAAGGGAGCCCAACCCGGGGGGCACAGATACGCAGTATTTT.

There are a few counts of this clone. V gene TRBV7-6 combines with J gene TRBJ2-5, with 8 bases aligning to TRBD2. Germline trimming cut 4 bases from V and 4 bases from J; bases unmatched to any gene: 14. CDR3 length: 17 residues. Germline V gene data show CDR1 as SGHVS and CDR2 as FNYEAQ. CDR3 coding DNA: TGTGCCAGCAGCTCCCCGAGGCGGGGGGCGACCGGAGAGACCCAGTACTTC. This gives the protein CASSSPRRGATGETQYF.

This rearrangement joins TRBV5-1 to TRBJ2-3; TRBD1 might be the D (6 bases). Germline loops: CDR1 SGHRS, CDR2 YFSETQ. The CDR3 is 13 residues long. Trimming pared 0 bases from V and 9 bases from J, leaving 11 bases between. In nucleotides, the CDR3 is TGCGCCAGCAGCTTGGAAGTGGGGGCGACGCAGTATTTT. It is translated as CASSLEVGATQYF.

The CDR3 is CASSSPGQGGYEQYF. The DNA for the CDR3 is TGTGCCAGCAGTTCCCCGGGACAGGGCGGCTACGAGCAGTACTTC. The genes are TRBV27 and TRBJ2-7, with 9 bases identical to TRBD1. CDR3 size: 15 residues. CDR1 is MNHEY and CDR2 is SMNVEV in the germline V gene (reference sequence). The V segment lost 4 bases and the J segment 3 bases; nucleotides outside the gene matches: 7.

This chain connects TRBV7-2 to TRBJ2-7, with TRBD1 as a possible D gene (5 bases). With 5 bases removed from V and 4 bases from J, the gap between germline ends came to 12 bases. CDR1 is SGHTA and CDR2 is FQGNSA in the germline V gene. The CDR3 is 13 amino acids. Written as DNA, the CDR3 is TGTGCCAGCAGCCTCAGGGTCGGGTACGAGCAGTACTTC. As protein: CASSLRVGYEQYF. Full variable domain (remainder filled in from reference TRBV7-2 and TRBJ2-7): GAGVSQSPSNKVTEKGKDVELRCDPISGHTALYWYRQSLGQGLEFLIYFQGNSAPDKSGLPSDRFSAERTGGSVSTLTIQRTQQEDSAVYLCASSLRVGYEQYFGPGTRLTVT.

This clone was observed a handful of times. V is TRBV19 and J is TRBJ2-3; D may be TRBD1 (5 bases). V shed 4 bases and J shed 7 bases, with 12 bases lying between them. The length of the CDR3 is 13 residues. CDR1 LNHDA and CDR2 SQIVND come from the germline V gene (reference sequence). The CDR3 protein is CASSSPGFNTQYF. The CDR3 DNA reads TGTGCCAGTAGTAGTCCAGGGTTTAATACGCAGTATTTT.

The rearrangement uses TRBV28 and TRBJ1-5, with 10 nucleotides matching TRBD1. Germline loops: CDR1 MDHEN, CDR2 SYDVKM. The CDR3 length is 14 residues. Unmatched junction bases numbered 5, after V lost 7 bases and J lost 5 bases. CDR3 in amino acids: CASTLGQGYQPQHF. CDR3 bases: TGTGCCAGCACCCTGGGACAGGGGTATCAGCCCCAGCATTTT.

The rearrangement links TRBV5-1 to TRBJ2-3, with TRBD2 matching over 8 bases. The V segment lost 0 bases and the J segment 5 bases; nucleotides outside the gene matches: 11. Germline V gene sequence: CDR1 SGHRS, CDR2 YFSETQ. This CDR3 region has 17 residues. This CDR3 is CASSLALAGGSRDTQYF. In DNA, the CDR3 is TGCGCCAGCAGCTTGGCCCTCGCGGGAGGCAGTAGAGATACGCAGTATTTT.

A word on this clone: A read error may account for a junction end that differs from germline. The chain couples TRBV19 to TRBJ2-2; TRBD2 is a possible D gene (6 bases). Germline CDR1 is LNHDA and CDR2 is SQIVND (reference sequence). This CDR3 region has 15 residues. The CDR3 sequence: CASTEPAGGTGEPFF. CDR3 in DNA: TGTGCCAGTACCGAGCCGGCGGGCGGGACCGGGGAGCCGTTTTTT.

This chain connects TRBV6-5 to TRBJ2-2, with a tentative D call TRBD2 (6 bases). CDR1 and CDR2 (germline): MNHEY, SVGAGI. The CDR3 is made up of 13 amino acids. V lost 6 bases to trimming and J lost 6 bases, with 11 bases between them. The CDR3 bases are TGTGCCAGCAGATGGAGGGGCGCCGGGGAGCTGTTTTTT. This gives the protein CASRWRGAGELFF.

This sequence joins TRBV6-5 and TRBJ1-1, with D possibly TRBD1 on 6 matching bases. Germline V gene lookup returns CDR1 MNHEY and CDR2 SVGAGI. V shed 7 bases and J shed 10 bases, with 22 bases lying between them. The CDR3 is 14 amino acids. The CDR3 DNA is TGTGCCAGCACAACACCCGGAGGGGGGAGGGGAGCTTTCTTT. It encodes CASTTPGGGRGAFF.

V usage is TRBV5-3 and J usage is TRBJ2-1; D gene ambiguous. TRBV5-3 belongs to the ORF category, with a function that is uncertain. V shed 8 bases and J shed 0 bases, with 15 bases lying between them. The CDR3 has 15 residues. CDR3 residues: CARIDFTSSYNEQFF. CDR3 bases: TGTGCCAGGATTGACTTCACGAGCTCCTACAATGAGCAGTTCTTC.

This chain's CDR3 is CASSPGLAGNTDTQYF. CDR3 sequence (DNA): TGTGCCAGCAGCCCGGGACTAGCGGGGAACACAGATACGCAGTATTTT. The rearrangement links TRBV9 to TRBJ2-3; 13 bases agree with TRBD2. The germline gives CDR1 SGDLS, CDR2 YYNGEE. CDR3 length: 16 residues. V lost 4 bases, J lost 2 bases, and 4 bases stayed unmatched.

J is TRBJ2-1 and V is TRBV11-2, with D hard to call. Between the trimmed V and J ends, which lost 3 bases and 10 bases, there was a span of 7 bases. Germline-derived CDR1 and CDR2 are SGHAT and FQNNGV. The CDR3 is 11 residues long. DNA of the CDR3: TGTGCCAGCAGCTTCCAGGTGGAGCAGTTCTTC. It is translated as CASSFQVEQFF.

This chain links TRBV13 with TRBJ2-3; TRBD2 aligns across 12 bases. The V and J ends lost 6 bases and 6 bases, in that order; junction bases with no gene match: 4. Germline V gene data show CDR1 as PRHDT and CDR2 as FYEKMQ (reference sequence). The CDR3 loop spans 14 amino acids. DNA for the CDR3: TGTGCCAGCAGTCGACTAGCGGGAGCCGATACGCAGTATTTT. Translating gives CASSRLAGADTQYF.

The V call is TRBV29-1, the J call TRBJ1-2; D might be TRBD1 (6 bases). The CDR3 has 15 amino acids. The germline gives CDR1 SQVTM, CDR2 ANQGSEA. Trimming removed 1 base from V and 4 bases from J, with 16 bases in between. CDR3 nucleotide sequence: TGCAGCGTTGAAGTGGGCTCAGGGGTCCGCTATGGCTACACCTTC. Amino acid sequence: CSVEVGSGVRYGYTF.

The V and J genes are TRBV19 and TRBJ2-1; 7 bases map to TRBD2. Unmatched junction bases numbered 15, after V lost 8 bases and J lost 8 bases. The CDR3 runs to 15 residues. CDR1 LNHDA and CDR2 SQIVND come from the germline V gene (reference sequence). CDR3 in DNA: TGTGCCAGTTCAATAATAGGACTAGGACCTCATGAGCAGTTCTTC. Protein: CASSIIGLGPHEQFF.

V and J are TRBV28 and TRBJ1-2; 7 nucleotides line up with TRBD1. The CDR3 contains 15 residues. The V segment lost 3 bases and the J segment 8 bases; nucleotides outside the gene matches: 12. Germline V CDR1 and CDR2: MDHEN, SYDVKM. The CDR3 protein is CASSFEGAYWGGYTF. The CDR3, as DNA: TGTGCCAGCAGTTTCGAGGGGGCGTACTGGGGAGGCTACACCTTC.

The gene calls are TRBV18 and TRBJ2-7; 9 positions match TRBD1. V dropped 4 bases and J dropped 2; count of bases not matched to a gene: 3. Germline V lookup: CDR1 KGHSH, CDR2 LQKENI. The CDR3 covers 14 residues. The CDR3 spells CASSRDRGAYEQYF. For the CDR3, the DNA is TGTGCCAGCTCACGAGACAGGGGGGCCTACGAGCAGTACTTC.

The rearrangement joins TRBV6-5 to TRBJ2-1; 7 positions match TRBD1. The CDR3 runs 14 residues. Germline values: CDR1 MNHEY, CDR2 SVGAGI. Trimming removed 6 bases from V and 10 bases from J; junction bases left unmatched: 12. CDR3 amino acids: CASRKTGANREQFF. The CDR3 DNA is TGTGCCAGCAGAAAAACAGGGGCCAACAGGGAGCAGTTCTTC.